The 20 T cell receptor beta chains below all came from one sample that was sequenced in a study of blood T cell repertoires in COVID-19. Assay: immunoSEQ multiplex PCR; the TCRdb copy retains only in-frame clones and omits some. The sample contains some 260,000 clones, 70% to 90% of which appear only once. Sequenced input: PBMCs or T cells enriched from blood (not recorded which). These receptors originate from a man aged 35-49 years who had recovered from COVID-19.

The chain is built from TRBV12-3 or TRBV12-4 and TRBJ2-3; D possibly corresponds to TRBD2 (5 bases). The CDR3 spans 12 residues. Trimming left V 5 bases short and J 3 bases short, with 6 bases between. CDR3 DNA sequence: TGTGCCAGCAGTCGGGGTACAGATACGCAGTATTTT. Protein sequence: CASSRGTDTQYF.

The rearrangement links TRBV5-4 to TRBJ2-7; no clear D gene. The V and J ends lost 4 bases and 5 bases respectively, with 13 bases between them. The CDR3 spans 13 residues. Germline lookup yields CDR1 SGHNT and CDR2 YYREEE (reference sequence). The CDR3 DNA reads TGTGCCAGCAGCCCCTCCGGAGTCCACGAGCAGTACTTC. Translating gives CASSPSGVHEQYF.

V and J are TRBV2 and TRBJ1-6; D unclear. CDR1 is SNHLY and CDR2 is FYNNEI in the germline V gene. V was shortened by 7 bases and J by 3 bases, with 13 bases between the two germline ends. This CDR3 contains 15 residues. The CDR3 sequence is CASNQEAVYNSPLHF. The CDR3 bases are TGTGCCAGCAATCAAGAGGCAGTCTATAATTCACCCCTCCACTTT.

The chain couples TRBV27 to TRBJ2-1; D might be TRBD2 (6 bases). V lost 4 bases and J lost 4, with 17 bases in between. In germline, CDR1 is MNHEY, CDR2 SMNVEV (reference sequence). The CDR3 covers 16 residues. DNA of the CDR3: TGTGCCAGCAGTTGGTGGGGCGGGACGGGGTACAATGAGCAGTTCTTC. This gives the protein CASSWWGGTGYNEQFF.

The rearrangement links TRBV19 to TRBJ2-7, with 8 bases that match TRBD1. The germline gives CDR1 LNHDA, CDR2 SQIVND (reference sequence). Trimming removed 5 bases from V and 2 bases from J; junction bases left unmatched: 11. This CDR3 has 16 amino acids. CDR3 sequence: CASSPLQGANPYEQYF. CDR3 nucleotides: TGTGCCAGTAGTCCGTTGCAGGGGGCTAATCCCTACGAGCAGTACTTC.

This chain links TRBV6-2 or TRBV6-3 with TRBJ2-5, with 10 positions matching TRBD2. The CDR3 is 15 amino acids. After removal of 2 bases from V and 3 bases from J, the junction contained 3 bases not matched to a gene. Germline V lookup: CDR1 MNHEY, CDR2 SVGEGT. DNA of the CDR3: TGTGCCAGCAGTTACGGTGGGACTAGCGAAGAGACCCAGTACTTC. Encoded protein: CASSYGGTSEETQYF.

The chain employs TRBV5-1 and TRBJ2-3, with 10 bases that match TRBD2. The CDR3 runs to 15 residues. The germline CDR1 and CDR2 sequences are SGHRS and YFSETQ. V lost 6 bases, J lost 6 bases, and 10 bases stayed unmatched. The CDR3 DNA sequence: TGCGCCAGCACCTCCGGGCTAGCGGGGGCGGATACGCAGTATTTT. Translation gives CASTSGLAGADTQYF.

V is TRBV28 and J is TRBJ1-3; 8 bases agree with TRBD1. V was clipped by 4 bases and J by 3 bases; unmatched bases: 5. The CDR3 covers 15 residues. Germline V lookup: CDR1 MDHEN, CDR2 SYDVKM. This CDR3 is CASSWGQASGNTIYF. The CDR3 DNA sequence: TGTGCCAGCAGTTGGGGACAGGCCAGTGGAAACACCATATATTTT.

This chain joins TRBV27 and TRBJ2-3; 10 nucleotides match TRBD2. The CDR3 covers 17 residues. CDR1 and CDR2 (germline): MNHEY, SMNVEV (reference sequence). Trimming took 4 bases from V and 4 from J; bases not matched to a gene: 11. The CDR3: CASSSYLSGGAADTQYF. For the CDR3, the DNA is TGTGCCAGCAGTTCCTATCTGAGCGGGGGGGCCGCAGATACGCAGTATTTT.

V is TRBV2 and J is TRBJ2-7, with 8 positions matching TRBD1. Germline trimming cut 6 bases from V and 2 bases from J; bases unmatched to any gene: 3. The CDR3 has 13 amino acids. Germline V gene data show CDR1 as SNHLY and CDR2 as FYNNEI. The chain's CDR3 is CASRRTGPYEQYF. The CDR3 bases are TGTGCCAGCAGGCGGACAGGGCCCTACGAGCAGTACTTC.

The J gene is TRBJ2-1, the V gene TRBV5-1; TRBD2 is a possible D gene (5 bases). There are 13 residues in the CDR3. CDR1 is SGHRS, CDR2 YFSETQ, per germline. The V end was cut by 0 bases, the J end by 9 bases, with 10 bases between. CDR3 sequence (DNA): TGCGCCAGCAGCTTGGCCTCCAGCGGTGAGCAGTTCTTC. Amino acids: CASSLASSGEQFF. Variable domain in full (rest from reference TRBV5-1 and TRBJ2-1): KAGVTQTPRYLIKTRGQQVTLSCSPISGHRSVSWYQQTPGQGLQFLFEYFSETQRNKGNFPGRFSGRQFSNSRSEMNVSTLELGDSALYLCASSLASSGEQFFGPGTRLTVL.

The chain recombines TRBV6-2 or TRBV6-3 with TRBJ1-4, with TRBD1 as a possible D gene (6 bases). Trimming shortened V by 2 bases and J by 8 bases, and 24 bases separated the two germline ends. The CDR3 sequence is 18 residues long. Germline CDR1 and CDR2: MNHEY and SVGEGT. The CDR3 spells CASSYTRDRTVDGEKLFF. DNA for the CDR3: TGTGCCAGCAGTTACACTCGGGACCGGACAGTGGACGGCGAAAAACTGTTTTTT.

This sequence joins TRBV28 and TRBJ1-2; D might be TRBD1 (6 bases). V was shortened by 4 bases and J by 0 bases, with 18 bases between the two germline ends. Germline-derived CDR1 and CDR2 are MDHEN and SYDVKM. This CDR3 spans 17 amino acids. CDR3 amino acids: CASSSGGRGVANYGYTF. Written as DNA, the CDR3 is TGTGCCAGCAGTTCTGGGGGCAGGGGTGTAGCTAACTATGGCTACACCTTC.

The rearrangement joins TRBV10-2 to TRBJ1-2; 11 positions agree with TRBD1. CDR3 size: 15 residues. V shed 0 bases, J shed 8 bases, and the junction held 5 bases outside the gene matches. Germline V gene sequence: CDR1 WSHSY, CDR2 SAAADI. The CDR3 here is CASSESRGQGEGYTF. The CDR3 bases are TGCGCCAGCAGTGAGTCTCGGGGACAGGGGGAAGGCTACACCTTC.

This clone was found once. The chain links TRBV5-4 to TRBJ2-7, with 12 positions matching TRBD2. Germline V gene data show CDR1 as SGHNT and CDR2 as YYREEE (reference sequence). J gave up 5 bases and V 0 bases, and 6 bases lay outside the gene matches. The CDR3 length is 16 residues. The CDR3 sequence is CASSLDLAGGPHEQYF. CDR3 coding DNA: TGTGCCAGCAGCTTGGACCTAGCGGGAGGGCCTCACGAGCAGTACTTC.

The gene calls are TRBV28 and TRBJ2-1; 8 bases are shared with TRBD2. Germline trimming cut 3 bases from V and 0 bases from J; bases unmatched to any gene: 4. Germline V gene lookup returns CDR1 MDHEN and CDR2 SYDVKM. The CDR3 totals 16 residues. This CDR3 is CASSLPSGSSYNEQFF. In DNA, the CDR3 is TGTGCCAGCAGTTTGCCTAGCGGGTCCTCCTACAATGAGCAGTTCTTC.

The V and J genes are TRBV18 and TRBJ2-7; the match to TRBD1 covers 10 bases. CDR1 and CDR2 from the germline V gene are KGHSH and LQKENI. The CDR3 has 13 amino acids. After removal of 3 bases from V and 5 bases from J, the junction contained 1 base not matched to a gene. The CDR3 DNA is TGTGCCAGCTCACCGACAGGGGGCCACGAGCAGTACTTC. This translates into CASSPTGGHEQYF.

This clone has a single count. CDR3 loop: CASSLQGGSSYEQYF. Here the CDR3 DNA reads TGTGCCAGCAGCTTACAGGGGGGGAGCTCCTACGAGCAGTACTTC. The chain employs TRBV5-8 and TRBJ2-7, with D tentatively TRBD1 (8 bases). The CDR3 consists of 15 residues. Trimming removed 2 bases at V and 0 bases at J, with 12 bases between. CDR1 and CDR2 from the germline V gene are SGHTS and YDEGEE.

The V call is TRBV5-1, the J call TRBJ2-2, with D possibly being TRBD2 (5 bases). CDR3 length equals 15 residues. Looked up from germline, CDR1 is SGHRS and CDR2 is YFSETQ. V lost 4 bases and J 2 bases, leaving 12 bases between the germline ends. CDR3 region: CASSPETGNTGELFF. In nucleotides, the CDR3 is TGCGCCAGCAGCCCCGAGACGGGAAACACCGGGGAGCTGTTTTTT.

This chain links TRBV5-1 with TRBJ1-3; 8 bases align to TRBD1. This CDR3 has 18 amino acids. Germline V lookup: CDR1 SGHRS, CDR2 YFSETQ. Losses at the gene ends were 3 bases for V and 0 bases for J; bases not matched to a gene: 11. In DNA form, the CDR3 reads TGCGCCAGCAGCTCCGGGGGGACAGGAGGGTTCTCTGGAAACACCATATATTTT. Encoded protein: CASSSGGTGGFSGNTIYF.